One and the same sample provided the 18 T cell receptor beta chains below, sequenced in a study of blood T cell repertoires in COVID-19. Measured with immunoSEQ multiplex PCR; TCRdb has only the in-frame clones, and not every one. The table has 95,000 to 130,000 clones, about 80% seen once; the top ten hold around 7.5%. What was sequenced was peripheral blood. Receptors were obtained from a man between 65 and 85 years old with active or convalescent COVID-19.

A single count supports this clone. The chain combines TRBV28 with TRBJ1-6; the D gene is possibly TRBD1 (6 bases). V was clipped by 6 bases and J by 2 bases, with 23 bases between them. Per germline, CDR1 MDHEN and CDR2 SYDVKM. CDR3 length equals 19 residues. CDR3 residues: CASRTLPSTGPTYNSPLHF. In DNA form, the CDR3 reads TGTGCCAGCAGAACCCTACCTAGCACAGGGCCCACCTATAATTCACCCCTCCACTTT.

The chain links TRBV4-2 to TRBJ1-6; 7 nucleotides agree with TRBD1. After removal of 0 bases from V and 4 bases from J, the junction contained 6 bases not matched to a gene. The CDR3 covers 17 residues. Looked up from germline, CDR1 is LGHNA and CDR2 is YNFKEQ. CDR3 sequence: CASSQEPGGTYNSPLHF. The CDR3, as DNA: TGTGCCAGCAGCCAAGAACCAGGGGGGACGTATAATTCACCCCTCCACTTT.

The gene calls are TRBV4-2 and TRBJ2-1, with D possibly matching TRBD2 (7 bases). The germline gives CDR1 LGHNA, CDR2 YNFKEQ. V lost 3 bases to trimming and J lost 2 bases, with 11 bases between them. The CDR3 is 15 amino acids. CDR3 residues: CASSHIGGAYNEQFF. The DNA of the CDR3 is TGTGCCAGCAGCCACATAGGGGGGGCCTACAATGAGCAGTTCTTC.

The chain has TRBV4-2 and TRBJ2-3, with D possibly being TRBD1 (6 bases). Trimming removed 0 bases at V and 4 bases at J, with 14 bases between. Germline V gene sequence: CDR1 LGHNA, CDR2 YNFKEQ. The CDR3 totals 16 residues. CDR3 protein: CASSQDMPGESDTQYF. CDR3 coding DNA: TGTGCCAGCAGCCAAGATATGCCAGGGGAGTCAGATACGCAGTATTTT.

The chain links TRBV6-5 to TRBJ2-1; D is perhaps TRBD2 (5 bases). Trimming left V 5 bases short and J 0 bases short, with 11 bases between. Germline V lookup: CDR1 MNHEY, CDR2 SVGAGI. This CDR3 region has 15 residues. This CDR3 is CASSTERSSYNEQFF. Here the CDR3 DNA reads TGTGCCAGCAGTACGGAGCGGAGCTCCTACAATGAGCAGTTCTTC.

This clone showed up just once. The CDR3 is CASSLKFCCFGCTEAFF. The DNA of the CDR3 is TGTGCCAGCAGCTTAAAATTTTGCTGTTTCGGTTGCACTGAAGCTTTCTTT. The chain employs TRBV7-3 and TRBJ1-1; D remains unclear. The germline V gene has CDR1 SGHTA and CDR2 FQGTGA. V lost 1 base to trimming and J lost 4 bases, with 19 bases between them. This CDR3 has 17 residues.

On this clone: The same CDR3 also results from other DNA sequences found in this sample. V is TRBV30 and J is TRBJ1-1; TRBD1 matches 8 bases. Germline CDR1 reads GTSNPN; CDR2 reads SVGIG (reference sequence). V gave up 2 bases and J gave up 11 bases; unmatched junction bases: 7. This CDR3 is 12 amino acids long. In DNA, the CDR3 is TGTGCCTGGAGTCCAGACAGGGGATTGGCTTTCTTT. It yields the protein CAWSPDRGLAFF. Combining the CDR3 with reference TRBV30 and TRBJ1-1 gives the whole variable domain SQTIHQWPATLVQPVGSPLSLECTVEGTSNPNLYWYRQAAGRGLQLLFYSVGIGQISSEVPQNLSASRPQDRQFILSSKKLLLSDSGFYLCAWSPDRGLAFFGQGTRLTVV.

This chain joins TRBV29-1 and TRBJ2-5, with 8 positions matching TRBD1. The CDR3 runs 13 residues. Germline V gene data show CDR1 as SQVTM and CDR2 as ANQGSEA. Trimming cost V 5 bases and J 1 base; bases outside gene matches: 3. The CDR3 loop is CSVLGQGQETQYF. The CDR3 DNA reads TGCAGCGTTCTCGGACAGGGCCAAGAGACCCAGTACTTC. Full variable domain (missing parts from reference TRBV29-1 and TRBJ2-5): SAVISQKPSRDICQRGTSLTIQCQVDSQVTMMFWYRQQPGQSLTLIATANQGSEATYESGFVIDKFPISRPNLTFSTLTVSNMSPEDSSIYLCSVLGQGQETQYFGPGTRLLVL.

The chain combines TRBV7-6 with TRBJ2-3; 8 nucleotides agree with TRBD2. CDR3 length equals 15 residues. Germline V CDR1 and CDR2: SGHVS, FNYEAQ. The V and J ends lost 5 bases and 0 bases, in that order; junction bases with no gene match: 4. DNA of the CDR3: TGTGCCAGCAGCAGACTAGCGCTAAGCACAGATACGCAGTATTTT. Its translation: CASSRLALSTDTQYF.

This chain uses TRBV12-5 with TRBJ1-2; maybe TRBD1 (6 bases). This CDR3 contains 14 residues. From germline, CDR1 is LGHNT and CDR2 FRNRAP. V was trimmed by 1 base and J by 7 bases, leaving 13 bases between them. In DNA, the CDR3 is TGTGCTAGTGGTTTGGAAACAGGGTTCGGTGGCTACACCTTC. Its protein is CASGLETGFGGYTF.

In this sample, this clone turned up once. The genes are TRBV5-1 and TRBJ2-1, with TRBD2 matching 14 bases. The CDR3 has 15 amino acids. The trim removed 4 bases at V and 10 bases at J, leaving 7 bases unmatched. Germline loops: CDR1 SGHRS, CDR2 YFSETQ. This chain's CDR3 is CASSLTGLAGVEQFF. CDR3 bases: TGCGCCAGCAGCCTCACGGGACTAGCGGGGGTCGAGCAGTTCTTC. Based on the CDR3 plus reference TRBV5-1 and TRBJ2-1, the full variable domain is KAGVTQTPRYLIKTRGQQVTLSCSPISGHRSVSWYQQTPGQGLQFLFEYFSETQRNKGNFPGRFSGRQFSNSRSEMNVSTLELGDSALYLCASSLTGLAGVEQFFGPGTRLTVL.

The rearrangement joins TRBV7-2 to TRBJ1-2; D remains unclear. CDR3 length equals 12 residues. The V gene lost 2 bases and the J gene lost 4 bases, with 5 bases spanning the gap. Germline V gene lookup returns CDR1 SGHTA and CDR2 FQGNSA. For the CDR3, the DNA is TGTGCCAGCAGCTTACAGGTCTATGGCTACACCTTC. It codes for CASSLQVYGYTF.

The rearrangement links TRBV7-2 to TRBJ1-2, with D maybe TRBD1 (5 bases). The CDR3 loop spans 15 amino acids. The V gene's germline CDR1 is SGHTA and CDR2 FQGNSA. Between the trimmed V and J ends, which lost 1 base and 4 bases, there was a span of 13 bases. The CDR3 bases are TGTGCCAGCAGCTTAGGGGGCTCCGGCAGCTATGGCTACACCTTC. It yields the protein CASSLGGSGSYGYTF.

J is TRBJ1-4 and V is TRBV6-5, with TRBD1 matching over 7 bases. Germline V gives CDR1 MNHEY, CDR2 SVGAGI. This CDR3 has 13 residues. Trimming removed 7 bases from V and 7 bases from J; junction bases left unmatched: 6. The CDR3 sequence: CASTGNRGEKLFF. Written as DNA, the CDR3 is TGTGCCAGCACCGGAAACAGGGGTGAAAAACTGTTTTTT.

The table lists this clone with a count of one. This rearrangement joins TRBV4-3 to TRBJ1-3; D is perhaps TRBD1 (5 bases). The CDR3 is 15 residues long. CDR1 is LGHNA and CDR2 is YSLEER in the germline V gene. V lost 1 base, J lost 4 bases, and 11 bases lay in between. This CDR3 reads CASSQGEGSGNTIYF. The CDR3 nucleotides read TGCGCCAGCAGCCAAGGGGAGGGGAGCGGAAACACCATATATTTT.

This chain links TRBV21-1 with TRBJ1-3; whether TRBD1, the table's D call, matches the DNA was not checked. TRBV21-1 is noted as a pseudogene. The CDR3 is made up of 20 amino acids. In DNA form, the CDR3 reads TGTGCCAGCAGCCCAAGAGGGGACAGGGGGGACCCCTTGATTGGAAACACCATATATTTT. Its protein is CASSPRGDRGDPLIGNTIYF.

This rearrangement joins TRBV6-5 to TRBJ1-3, with TRBD1 matching 10 bases. The V and J ends lost 7 bases and 2 bases, in that order; junction bases with no gene match: 5. From germline, CDR1 is MNHEY and CDR2 SVGAGI. This CDR3 region has 15 residues. The CDR3 spells CASKVGQGAGNTIYF. DNA of the CDR3: TGTGCCAGCAAAGTCGGACAGGGGGCTGGAAACACCATATATTTT.

CDR3 region: CASRTVGQNDGYTF. The CDR3 nucleotides are TGTGCCAGCAGGACCGTGGGGCAGAACGATGGCTACACCTTC. The chain is built from TRBV6-5 and TRBJ1-2, with a weak D call TRBD1 (5 bases). Trimming stripped 6 bases from V and 6 bases from J, with 17 bases between. Germline V gives CDR1 MNHEY, CDR2 SVGAGI. The CDR3 totals 14 residues.